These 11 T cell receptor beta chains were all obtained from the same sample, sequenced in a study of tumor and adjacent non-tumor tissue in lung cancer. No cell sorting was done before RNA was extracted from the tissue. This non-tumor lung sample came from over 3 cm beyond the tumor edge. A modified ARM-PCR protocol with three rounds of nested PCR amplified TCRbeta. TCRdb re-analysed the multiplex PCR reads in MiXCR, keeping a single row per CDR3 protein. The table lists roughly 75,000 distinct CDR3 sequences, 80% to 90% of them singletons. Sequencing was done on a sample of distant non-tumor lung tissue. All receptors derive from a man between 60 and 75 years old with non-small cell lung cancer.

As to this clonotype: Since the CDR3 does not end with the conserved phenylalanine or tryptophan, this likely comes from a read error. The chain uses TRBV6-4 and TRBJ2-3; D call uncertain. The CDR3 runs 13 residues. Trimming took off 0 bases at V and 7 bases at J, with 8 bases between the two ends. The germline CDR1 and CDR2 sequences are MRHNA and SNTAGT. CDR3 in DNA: TGTGCCAGCAGTGACTCCCCTCAGCATACGCAGTATTTG. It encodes CASSDSPQHTQYL.

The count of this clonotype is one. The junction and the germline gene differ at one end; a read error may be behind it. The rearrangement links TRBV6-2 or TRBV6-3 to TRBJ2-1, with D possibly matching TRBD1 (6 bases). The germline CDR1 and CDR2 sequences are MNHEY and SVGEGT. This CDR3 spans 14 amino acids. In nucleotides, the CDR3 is TGTGCAAGCATCGACCGGACAGCCCGCAATGAGCGGTTCTTC. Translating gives CASIDRTARNERFF.

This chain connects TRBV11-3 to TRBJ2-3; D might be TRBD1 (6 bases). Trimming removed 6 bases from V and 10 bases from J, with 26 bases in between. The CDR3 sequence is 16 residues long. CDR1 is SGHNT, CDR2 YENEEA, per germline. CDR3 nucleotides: TGTGCCAGCAGTCAACCGGGACAAGGGAGCACGGATGCGCAGTATTTT. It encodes CASSQPGQGSTDAQYF.

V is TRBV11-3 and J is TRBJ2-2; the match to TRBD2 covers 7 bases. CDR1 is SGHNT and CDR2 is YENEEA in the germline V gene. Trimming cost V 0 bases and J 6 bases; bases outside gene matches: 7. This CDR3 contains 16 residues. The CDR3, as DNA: TGTGCCAGCAGCTTAGATGGCGGGAGTAACGCCGGGGAGCTGTTTTTT. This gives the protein CASSLDGGSNAGELFF.

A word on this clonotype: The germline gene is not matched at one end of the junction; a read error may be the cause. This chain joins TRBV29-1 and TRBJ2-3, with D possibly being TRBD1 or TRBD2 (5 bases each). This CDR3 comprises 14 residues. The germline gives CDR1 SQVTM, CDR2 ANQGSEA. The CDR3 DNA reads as TGTAGCGTTGCCAAGTGGGGGTTTACAGATACGCAGTATTTT. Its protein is CSVAKWGFTDTQYF.

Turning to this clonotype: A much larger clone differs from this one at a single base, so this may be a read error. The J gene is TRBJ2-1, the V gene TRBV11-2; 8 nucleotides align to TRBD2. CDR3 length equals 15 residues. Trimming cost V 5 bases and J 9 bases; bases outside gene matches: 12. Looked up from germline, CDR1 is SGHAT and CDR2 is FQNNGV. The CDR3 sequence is CASSRGTSLRSEQFF. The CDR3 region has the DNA TGTGCCAGCAGCCGCGGGACTAGTCTAAGGAGTGAGCAGTTCTTC. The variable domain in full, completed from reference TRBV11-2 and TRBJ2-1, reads EAGVAQSPRYKIIEKRQSVAFWCNPISGHATLYWYQQILGQGPKLLIQFQNNGVVDDSQLPKDRFSAERLKGVDSTLKIQPAKLEDSAVYLCASSRGTSLRSEQFFGPGTRLTVL.

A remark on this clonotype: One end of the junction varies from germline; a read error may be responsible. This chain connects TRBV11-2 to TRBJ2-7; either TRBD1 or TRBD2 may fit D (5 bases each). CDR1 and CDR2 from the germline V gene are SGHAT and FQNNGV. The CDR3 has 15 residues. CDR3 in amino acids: CASSLTWGSSYKQYF. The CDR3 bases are TGTGCCAGCAGCTTAACGTGGGGGAGCTCCTACAAGCAGTACTTC.

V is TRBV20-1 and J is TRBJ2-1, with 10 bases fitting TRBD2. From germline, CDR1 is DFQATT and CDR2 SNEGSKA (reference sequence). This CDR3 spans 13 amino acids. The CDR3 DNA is TGCAGAGCCTCGGCTAGCGGGGGATATGAGCAGTTCTTC. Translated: CRASASGGYEQFF.

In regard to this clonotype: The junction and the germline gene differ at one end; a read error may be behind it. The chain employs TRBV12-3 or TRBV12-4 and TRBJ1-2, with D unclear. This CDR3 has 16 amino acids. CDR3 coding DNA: TGTGCCAGCGGCTTGCGCCGACAAACTCTAAACTATGGTTACACCTTC. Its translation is CASGLRRQTLNYGYTF.

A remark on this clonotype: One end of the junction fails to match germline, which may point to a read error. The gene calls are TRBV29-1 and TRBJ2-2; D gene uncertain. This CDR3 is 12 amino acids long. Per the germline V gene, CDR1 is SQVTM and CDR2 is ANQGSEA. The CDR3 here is CSVQTSTVELFF. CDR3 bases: TGCAGCGTCCAGACTTCCACCGTGGAGCTGTTTTTT.

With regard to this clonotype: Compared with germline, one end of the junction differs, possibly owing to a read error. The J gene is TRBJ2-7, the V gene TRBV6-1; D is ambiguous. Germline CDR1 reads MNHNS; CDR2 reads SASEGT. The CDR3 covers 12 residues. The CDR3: CASRDTPMEQFF. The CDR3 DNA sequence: TGTGCAAGCAGAGACACTCCGATGGAGCAATTCTTC.